The 21 T cell receptor beta chains given below trace back to one sample, sequenced in a study of tumor and adjacent non-tumor tissue in lung cancer. This sample's RNA came from whole unsorted tissue. Three rounds of nested PCR, following a modified ARM-PCR protocol, produced the TCRbeta library. TCRdb ran MiXCR on the multiplex PCR reads and lists one entry per CDR3 protein. Of under 140,000 distinct CDR3 sequences listed, over 75% are singletons. Sequencing was done on a sample of lung tumor tissue. The origin of the receptors is a man in his 70s with non-small cell lung cancer.

Regarding this clonotype: An end of the junction does not agree with germline; a read error may underlie this. The gene calls are TRBV10-3 and TRBJ2-2; D might be TRBD1 (6 bases). This CDR3 spans 15 amino acids. Germline V CDR1 and CDR2: ENHRY, SYGVKD. CDR3 amino acids: CVISGVNRDTGELFF. In nucleotides, the CDR3 is TGTGTCATCAGTGGGGTCAACAGGGACACCGGGGAGCTGTTTTTT.

In the case of this clonotype: A junction boundary mismatches the germline segment, possibly from a read error. The genes are TRBV19 and TRBJ2-3, with 9 bases that match TRBD1. Germline CDR1 is LNHDA and CDR2 is SQIVND (reference sequence). The CDR3 covers 17 residues. The CDR3 bases are TGTACCAGTAGTAGGGGTTTGGGGACAGGGATCACAGATACGCAGTATTTT. It yields the protein CTSSRGLGTGITDTQYF.

Points on this clonotype: No conserved phenylalanine or tryptophan is present at the end of the CDR3, so a read error is the likely explanation. The V call is TRBV11-2, the J call TRBJ2-2; D remains unclear. Germline V gives CDR1 SGHAT, CDR2 FQNNGV. The V end was cut by 7 bases, the J end by 3 bases, with 12 bases between. The CDR3 extends over 14 amino acids. The CDR3 DNA reads as TGTGCCAGCATCTCCACAAGCTACACCGGGGAGCTGTTTTCT. Translated: CASISTSYTGELFS.

Of note for this clonotype: This may stem from a read error, because a much larger clone lies one nucleotide away. The chain uses TRBV11-3 and TRBJ2-7; no clear D gene. The CDR3 contains 12 residues. Germline CDR1 reads SGHNT; CDR2 reads YENEEA. DNA for the CDR3: TGTGTCAGCAGCTTAATTCACTACGAGCAGTACTTC. Protein sequence: CVSSLIHYEQYF. Drawing the rest from reference TRBV11-3 and TRBJ2-7, the complete variable domain is EAGVVQSPRYKIIEKKQPVAFWCNPISGHNTLYWYLQNLGQGPELLIRYENEEAVDDSQLPKDRFSAERLKGVDSTLKIQPAELGDSAVYLCVSSLIHYEQYFGPGTRLTVT.

Of note for this clonotype: Compared with germline, one end of the junction differs, possibly owing to a read error. V and J are TRBV29-1 and TRBJ2-3; D assignment may be TRBD1 or TRBD2 (5 bases each). Germline-derived CDR1 and CDR2 are SQVTM and ANQGSEA. CDR3 length: 14 residues. The CDR3 sequence is CSGLAEGTTDTLYF. CDR3 nucleotides: TGCAGCGGGCTGGCGGAAGGGACCACAGATACGCTGTATTTT.

V usage is TRBV4-3 and J usage is TRBJ2-1; 7 bases line up with TRBD1. The V gene end was trimmed by 0 bases and the J gene end by 4 bases; junction bases not matched to a gene: 6. The CDR3 extends over 16 amino acids. Germline V gene lookup returns CDR1 LGHNA and CDR2 YSLEER. The CDR3 is CASSQDPGQMYNEQFF. The CDR3 DNA reads TGCGCCAGCAGCCAAGATCCGGGACAGATGTACAATGAGCAGTTCTTC.

Worth noting for this clonotype: No conserved phenylalanine or tryptophan ends this CDR3, so it is likely a read error. The rearrangement joins TRBV5-4 to TRBJ1-2; 9 positions agree with TRBD1. The CDR3 spans 15 residues. The germline gives CDR1 SGHNT, CDR2 YYREEE (reference sequence). The CDR3 loop reads CASSSGQGIYYGYTL. Written as DNA, the CDR3 is TGTGCTAGCAGCTCGGGACAGGGTATCTACTATGGCTACACCCTC.

The table lists this clonotype with many counts. The V call is TRBV10-2, the J call TRBJ2-1, with 7 nucleotides matching TRBD1. This CDR3 is 13 amino acids long. The V gene's germline CDR1 is WSHSY and CDR2 SAAADI. Trimming removed 7 bases from V and 5 bases from J; junction bases left unmatched: 5. The CDR3 DNA sequence: TGCGCCAGCAAAGAGACAGGGCACAATGAGCAGTTCTTC. This translates into CASKETGHNEQFF.

Concerning this clonotype itself: A much larger clone is a single base away; this may be a read error. The chain employs TRBV24-1 and TRBJ2-1; no reliable D call. Per germline, CDR1 KGHDR and CDR2 SFDVKD. V lost 3 bases, J lost 3 bases, and 14 bases lay in between. The CDR3 sequence is 16 residues long. In DNA form, the CDR3 reads TGTGCCACCAGTGATATAGGCCATGGGGTCTACAATGAGCAGTTCTTC. It codes for CATSDIGHGVYNEQFF.

This clonotype rates as medium-sized (0.01 to 0.1%). J is TRBJ2-4 and V is TRBV6-6, with D possibly being TRBD1 (6 bases). V dropped 5 bases and J dropped 1 base, with 15 bases sitting between them. Germline V gene data show CDR1 as MNHNY and CDR2 as SVGAGI (reference sequence). This CDR3 region has 16 residues. The CDR3 reads CASSGEQGFAKNIQYF. The CDR3 DNA reads TGTGCCAGCAGTGGCGAGCAGGGGTTCGCCAAAAACATTCAGTACTTC.

About this clonotype itself: One end of the junction is discordant with germline, which a read error may explain. The rearrangement joins TRBV29-1 to TRBJ2-3; perhaps TRBD1 as D (5 bases). The germline gives CDR1 SQVTM, CDR2 ANQGSEA. This CDR3 contains 12 residues. The CDR3 sequence is CSDDSYTYTQYF. The CDR3, as DNA: TGCAGCGATGACAGTTACACATATACGCAGTATTTT.

Worth noting for this clonotype: Since no conserved phenylalanine or tryptophan closes the CDR3, a read error is the likely cause. V usage is TRBV29-1 and J usage is TRBJ2-7, with D tentatively TRBD1 (5 bases). Germline assignment: CDR1 SQVTM and CDR2 ANQGSEA. V was shortened by 8 bases and J by 3 bases, with 11 bases between the two germline ends. This CDR3 contains 11 residues. The CDR3 loop is CSLVRDYEQYL. CDR3 DNA: TGCAGCCTTGTCAGGGACTACGAGCAGTACTTG.

This chain links TRBV29-1 with TRBJ1-1; tentatively, D is TRBD1 (6 bases). Deletions cut 6 bases from V and 5 bases from J, with 19 bases between. CDR3 length equals 14 residues. Per the germline V gene, CDR1 is SQVTM and CDR2 is ANQGSEA. This CDR3 is CSVFGQRTETEAFF. CDR3 sequence (DNA): TGCAGCGTCTTTGGACAGAGAACTGAAACTGAAGCTTTCTTT.

This clonotype was observed a few times. A much larger clone lies one base from this, so it may be a read error. The gene calls are TRBV10-3 and TRBJ2-1; tentative D call: TRBD2 (5 bases). Germline V CDR1 and CDR2: ENHRY, SYGVKD. This CDR3 comprises 17 residues. Between the trimmed V and J ends, which lost 6 bases and 7 bases, there was a span of 25 bases. This CDR3 reads CAIRPTLRVERENEQFF. CDR3 in DNA: TGTGCCATCAGACCGACCCTGAGGGTAGAAAGGGAAAATGAGCAGTTCTTC.

The chain couples TRBV4-1 to TRBJ1-5, with TRBD1 as a possible D gene (6 bases). The CDR3 covers 13 residues. Per the germline V gene, CDR1 is MGHRA and CDR2 is YSYEKL. With 1 base removed from V and 12 bases from J, the gap between germline ends came to 13 bases. CDR3 coding DNA: TGCGCCAGCAGCCAAGCGGACAGACGGTACCAGCATTTT. As protein: CASSQADRRYQHF.

On this clonotype itself: The CDR3 carries no conserved terminal phenylalanine or tryptophan, so it likely arises from a read error. Because the CDR3's place on the DNA is in doubt, the DNA is left out and the CDR3 is given as listed by TCRdb. The rearrangement uses TRBV29-1 and TRBJ1-2. The CDR3 is 13 residues long, ends included. Germline CDR1 is SQVTM and CDR2 is ANQGSEA. The chain's CDR3 is CCVLQTGAYGYTS.

This clonotype has a single count. One end of the junction does not line up with germline, which may come from a read error. This rearrangement joins TRBV5-6 to TRBJ2-5; D possibly uses TRBD1 or TRBD2 (5 bases each). The CDR3 is 14 amino acids. Looked up from germline, CDR1 is SGHDT and CDR2 is YYEEEE. For the CDR3, the DNA is TGTGCCAGCAGCTTGGCCGGGGCAGTGGAGACCCAATACTTC. Its translation: CASSLAGAVETQYF.

This clonotype is classed as medium-sized. The chain has TRBV12-3 or TRBV12-4 and TRBJ2-1, with D tentatively TRBD2 (5 bases). The V end was cut by 7 bases, the J end by 6 bases, with 13 bases between. The CDR3 contains 13 residues. Here the CDR3 DNA reads TGTGCCAGCACCCTGCGGGTTGGCAATGAGCAGTTCTTC. Translating it yields CASTLRVGNEQFF.

On this clonotype itself: Its ends do not fully match the called genes, so a read error is possible. The chain employs TRBV6-5 and TRBJ2-2; 10 nucleotides line up with TRBD2. Germline V gene data show CDR1 as MNHEY and CDR2 as SVGAGI. The CDR3 is made up of 17 amino acids. The CDR3 DNA reads as TGTGGCAGCAGTTACTTGTTAGCGGGAGGTAACACCGGGGAGCTGTTTTTT. Translation: CGSSYLLAGGNTGELFF.

In the case of this clonotype: Here the CDR3 omits its conserved ending phenylalanine or tryptophan, so a read error is the likely source. This chain joins TRBV6-5 and TRBJ1-6, with D unresolved. The CDR3 loop spans 15 amino acids. Germline CDR1 and CDR2: MNHEY and SVGAGI. In DNA, the CDR3 is TGTGCCAACAGTTACTCCGACGGTAAAAATTCACCCCTCCACATT. It is translated as CANSYSDGKNSPLHI.

Comments on this clonotype: One end of the junction does not line up with germline, which may come from a read error. V is TRBV12-3 or TRBV12-4 and J is TRBJ2-1; 8 positions agree with TRBD1. The CDR3 sequence is 14 residues long. CDR3 amino acids: CANSIAGGSDEQFF. The CDR3 DNA follows: TGTGCCAACAGTATAGCAGGGGGCTCGGATGAGCAGTTCTTC.